This T cell receptor beta chain was documented in a study of blood T cell repertoires in COVID-19. At the level of the study: Collection of acute and convalescent COVID-19 samples took place in the United States, Italy and Spain.

J gave up 10 bases and V 2 bases, and 4 bases lay outside the gene matches. Germline V CDR1 and CDR2: MNHEY, SVGAGI. This CDR3 contains 14 residues. The protocol was immunoSEQ multiplex PCR, while the TCRdb copy is restricted to in-frame clones and leaves out a portion. The top ten hold approximately 4.2% of the sample, which has about 200,000 clones, roughly 85% seen once. The sequencing sample was made of PBMCs or T cells enriched from blood (not recorded which). The chain recombines TRBV6-5 with TRBJ1-6; TRBD1 matches 8 bases. The receptor comes from a woman between 40 and 55 years old with acute COVID-19. CDR3 bases: TGTGCCAGCAGTTACGTCTGGGACAGGTCACCCCTCCACTTT. This translates into CASSYVWDRSPLHF.